This TCR beta chain derives from a study of T cell repertoires in cytomegalovirus infection. About the research overall: The authors relied on CMV epitopes, both recently identified HLA-C-restricted and well-studied HLA-B-restricted. It was the public TCR beta signatures that indicated both CMV infection and matching HLA type. Broader study findings: Carriage of CMV together with the relevant HLA was identifiable through cumulative public TCR beta family frequency.

With respect to this clonotype: The antigen is undetermined.

TCRdb re-called the reads through MiXCR, storing one row per CDR3 protein. The sample holds some 940,000 distinct CDR3 sequences; approximately 30% are singletons and the top ten take 13%. The receptor was derived from a human donor in good health (CMV status not recorded). Some clones in this sample may be carry-over from other donors' samples. The material sequenced was cultured CD8+ T cells from PBMCs, taken from culture after CMV antigen stimulation.

CDR3 sequence: CASLGAREQYV. CDR3 coding DNA: TGTGCCAGCCTCGGGGCCCGAGAGCAGTACGTC. The chain uses TRBV6-1 and TRBJ2-7; D tentatively fits TRBD1 or TRBD2 (5 bases each). CDR3 length: 11 amino acids. V gave up 8 bases and J gave up 7 bases, with 12 bases separating them. CDR1 MNHNS and CDR2 SASEGT come from the germline V gene.